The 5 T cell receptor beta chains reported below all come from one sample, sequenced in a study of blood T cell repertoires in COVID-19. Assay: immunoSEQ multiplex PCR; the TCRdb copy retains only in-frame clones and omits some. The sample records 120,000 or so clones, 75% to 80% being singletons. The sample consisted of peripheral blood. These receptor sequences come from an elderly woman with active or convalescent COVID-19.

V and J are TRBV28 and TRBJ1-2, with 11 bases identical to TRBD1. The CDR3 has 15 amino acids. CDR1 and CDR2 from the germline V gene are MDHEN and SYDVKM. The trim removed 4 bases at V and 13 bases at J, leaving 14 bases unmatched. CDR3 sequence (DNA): TGTGCCAGCAGTTCTGGGGGGACAGGGGGTTTCAGCGGCACCTTC. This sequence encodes CASSSGGTGGFSGTF.

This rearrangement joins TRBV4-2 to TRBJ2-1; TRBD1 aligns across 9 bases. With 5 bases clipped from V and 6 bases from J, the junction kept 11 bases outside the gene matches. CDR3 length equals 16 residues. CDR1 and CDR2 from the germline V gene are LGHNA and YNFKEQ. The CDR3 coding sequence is TGTGCCAGCAGCGTCCGGGACAGGGATACGGGCAATGAGCAGTTCTTC. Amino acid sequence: CASSVRDRDTGNEQFF.

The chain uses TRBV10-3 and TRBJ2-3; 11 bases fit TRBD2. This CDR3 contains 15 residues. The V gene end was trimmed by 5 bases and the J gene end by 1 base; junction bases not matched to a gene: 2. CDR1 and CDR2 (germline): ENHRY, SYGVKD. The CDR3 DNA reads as TGTGCCATCAGTACGGGACTAGCGGGCACAGATACGCAGTATTTT. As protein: CAISTGLAGTDTQYF.

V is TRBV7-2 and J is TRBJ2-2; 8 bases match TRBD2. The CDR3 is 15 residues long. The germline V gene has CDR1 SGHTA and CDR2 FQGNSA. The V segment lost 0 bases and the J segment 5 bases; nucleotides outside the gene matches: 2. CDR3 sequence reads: CASSLASGATGELFF. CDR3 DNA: TGTGCCAGCAGCTTAGCTAGCGGGGCAACCGGGGAGCTGTTTTTT.

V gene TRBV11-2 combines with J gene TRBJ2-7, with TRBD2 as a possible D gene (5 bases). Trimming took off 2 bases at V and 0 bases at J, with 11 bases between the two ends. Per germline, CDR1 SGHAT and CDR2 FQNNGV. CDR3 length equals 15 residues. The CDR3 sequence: CASSLWVGVSYEQYF. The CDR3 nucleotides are TGTGCCAGCAGCTTATGGGTCGGGGTCTCCTACGAGCAGTACTTC.